This entry features one T cell receptor beta chain sequence. The entry originates in a study of tumor T cells in aggressive B-cell lymphoma. The data were produced by immunoSEQ multiplex PCR, yet TCRdb's version contains in-frame clones alone and is incomplete. The sample shows some 7,800 clones, 75% to 85% of them seen only once. Germline V CDR1 and CDR2: SGHDN, FVKESK. V gave up 0 bases and J gave up 8 bases, with 11 bases separating them. The CDR3 has 14 residues. The sequence was collected from an adult with diffuse large B cell lymphoma. The sequenced sample was tumor tissue. The chain joins TRBV14 to TRBJ2-1, with no clear D. In nucleotides, the CDR3 is TGTGCCAGCAGCCAAGATCACCTACTCCATGAGCAGTTCTTC. This sequence encodes CASSQDHLLHEQFF.